This T cell receptor beta chain was found in a study of patients and donors after allogeneic stem cell transplantation. The CDR3 sequence is 14 residues long. With 8 bases clipped from V and 0 bases from J, the junction kept 4 bases outside the gene matches. This clonotype was detected a few times. TCRdb independently ran MiXCR on the RT-PCR reads; one entry per CDR3 protein. The data show roughly 140,000 distinct CDR3 sequences, about a third seen once. The chain combines TRBV12-3 or TRBV12-4 with TRBJ1-1, with 9 nucleotides matching TRBD1. Sequencing used blood, either unsorted or a sorted T cell fraction (not recorded which). This TCR was sampled from a human donor who was either an allogeneic HSCT recipient or a stem cell or donor lymphocyte infusion donor (not recorded which). It is not recorded whose cells these are; they may come from a transplant donor. The CDR3 nucleotides read TGTGCCAGCGGATGGACAGGGGTGAACACTGAAGCTTTCTTT. Its translation: CASGWTGVNTEAFF.